These 25 T cell receptor beta chains share one sample of origin, sequenced in a study of monozygotic twins with inflammatory bowel disease. TCRdb re-called the 5' RACE reads; one entry per CDR3 protein, DNA not given. This sample contains approximately 390,000 distinct CDR3 sequences. Sequences were obtained from blood. The receptors were sampled from a human donor with ulcerative colitis or Crohn's disease, or a healthy co-twin of an affected twin (not recorded which).

The chain combines TRBV5-4 with TRBJ1-1. The CDR3 is made up of 15 amino acids. In germline, CDR1 is SGHNT, CDR2 YYREEE (reference sequence). CDR3 protein: CASSDGRVMNTEAFF.

The chain employs TRBV3-1 and TRBJ2-7; TCRdb reports TRBD1, a call that lacks DNA to check it against. This CDR3 is 14 amino acids long. Germline values: CDR1 LGHDT, CDR2 YNNKEL (reference sequence). This chain's CDR3 is CASSQRGQAYEQYF.

The chain employs TRBV11-2 and TRBJ2-2; without DNA, the TCRdb call of TRBD2 cannot be checked. CDR1 and CDR2 from the germline V gene are SGHAT and FQNNGV. This CDR3 is 15 amino acids long. This CDR3 is CASSSLSGHIGELFF.

The V gene is TRBV5-1, the J gene TRBJ1-2. The germline CDR1 and CDR2 sequences are SGHRS and YFSETQ. This CDR3 contains 15 residues. The CDR3 loop reads CASSLSGPANYGYTF.

J is TRBJ1-1 and V is TRBV20-1; the TCRdb call, TRBD1, lacks DNA for checking. This CDR3 region has 15 residues. CDR1 and CDR2 from the germline V gene are DFQATT and SNEGSKA (reference sequence). The CDR3 region is CSARDDIGTNTEAFF.

The rearrangement links TRBV5-1 to TRBJ1-2; the TRBD1 assignment by TCRdb is unverifiable without DNA. This CDR3 comprises 13 residues. CDR1 and CDR2 (germline): SGHRS, YFSETQ. This CDR3 reads CASSFVQAGGYTF.

The CDR3 region is CASSWGTGGNYEQYF. The V and J genes are TRBV5-1 and TRBJ2-7; TCRdb designates TRBD1, a call that cannot be tested without DNA. This CDR3 has 15 residues. The V gene's germline CDR1 is SGHRS and CDR2 YFSETQ.

The V gene is TRBV5-1, the J gene TRBJ2-3; TCRdb designates TRBD2, a call that cannot be tested without DNA. Germline V gives CDR1 SGHRS, CDR2 YFSETQ. The CDR3 is made up of 16 amino acids. This chain's CDR3 is CASSFLVAGRTDTQYF.

The V and J genes are TRBV6-1 and TRBJ1-2; the TCRdb D gene call, TRBD1, has no DNA to confirm it. Germline lookup yields CDR1 MNHNS and CDR2 SASEGT. This CDR3 spans 15 amino acids. CDR3 residues: CASSLGQGNNYGYTF.

The J gene is TRBJ2-7, the V gene TRBV7-2; the D call from TCRdb, TRBD1, cannot be confirmed without DNA. The CDR3 is made up of 14 amino acids. The germline CDR1 and CDR2 sequences are SGHTA and FQGNSA. The CDR3 is CASSLEGQGTEQYF.

The V call is TRBV29-1, the J call TRBJ2-1; TCRdb gives TRBD2 as the D gene, but with no DNA this cannot be confirmed. The CDR3 has 14 residues. CDR1 and CDR2 from the germline V gene are SQVTM and ANQGSEA. The CDR3 here is CSVNGGPSYNEQFF.

The V call is TRBV7-2, the J call TRBJ1-1. The CDR3 consists of 15 residues. Germline V gene sequence: CDR1 SGHTA, CDR2 FQGNSA. The CDR3 spells CASSPPGRWGTEAFF.

The chain uses TRBV7-6 and TRBJ2-7; TCRdb reports TRBD1, a call that lacks DNA to check it against. The CDR3 is 15 residues long. The germline V gene encodes CDR1 SGHVS and CDR2 FNYEAQ. The CDR3 is CASSRGQGLGYEQYF.

The chain employs TRBV4-2 and TRBJ2-7. The CDR3 contains 15 residues. The germline gives CDR1 LGHNA, CDR2 YNFKEQ. CDR3 loop: CASSQEPAGVYEQYF.

CDR3 amino acids: CASSLGLNSGGANEQFF. This sequence joins TRBV5-4 and TRBJ2-1; TCRdb designates TRBD2, a call that cannot be tested without DNA. Germline assignment: CDR1 SGHNT and CDR2 YYREEE (reference sequence). This CDR3 region has 17 residues.

The CDR3 protein is CATSEAAGYTEAFF. The chain uses TRBV15 and TRBJ1-1. Germline values: CDR1 LNHNV, CDR2 YYDKDF (reference sequence). The CDR3 spans 14 residues.

The rearrangement uses TRBV5-6 and TRBJ2-3; TCRdb's assignment of TRBD1 cannot be checked, as there is no DNA. CDR1 and CDR2 (germline): SGHDT, YYEEEE. The CDR3 has 16 residues. The CDR3 region is CASSFTTGYYTDTQYF.

The chain employs TRBV20-1 and TRBJ1-2. The CDR3 is made up of 12 amino acids. The germline gives CDR1 DFQATT, CDR2 SNEGSKA (reference sequence). CDR3: CSAAKGVYGYTF.

The chain is built from TRBV7-9 and TRBJ1-1. This CDR3 has 13 residues. In germline, CDR1 is SEHNR, CDR2 FQNEAQ (reference sequence). The CDR3 loop is CASSLVEVGEAFF.

This chain connects TRBV14 to TRBJ1-2. Germline V gene data show CDR1 as SGHDN and CDR2 as FVKESK. The CDR3 spans 18 residues. CDR3 residues: CASSQNQAGVRGPYGYTF.

This chain uses TRBV29-1 with TRBJ2-1; TCRdb selects TRBD2, and the lack of DNA leaves this call unchecked. CDR3 size: 16 residues. Germline CDR1 SQVTM, CDR2 ANQGSEA. The chain's CDR3 is CSVEISGLSSYNEQFF.

J is TRBJ2-4 and V is TRBV12-3 or TRBV12-4; with no DNA, the TCRdb D assignment of TRBD1 cannot be verified. The CDR3 has 15 amino acids. CDR3 residues: CASSRYWGDENIQYF.

The gene calls are TRBV5-1 and TRBJ2-1; TCRdb calls TRBD1, which cannot be checked without DNA. From germline, CDR1 is SGHRS and CDR2 YFSETQ. The CDR3 runs to 16 residues. CDR3 sequence: CASSIGDRGRQNEQFF.

The V and J genes are TRBV7-2 and TRBJ1-6. The V gene's germline CDR1 is SGHTA and CDR2 FQGNSA. This CDR3 comprises 18 residues. This chain's CDR3 is CASSSAAELLSYNSPLHF.

The chain has TRBV28 and TRBJ1-1; the TCRdb call, TRBD1, lacks DNA for checking. The CDR3 is 13 amino acids. CDR1 is MDHEN and CDR2 is SYDVKM in the germline V gene. CDR3 region: CASTSQGLTEAFF.